This TCR beta chain was profiled in a study of T and B cells in COVID-19 patients. The wider study: COVID-19 patients gave peripheral blood either during active infection or after recovery. Median age was about 35 years in the recovered cohort and around 67 years in the active-infection cohort. Critical illness requiring mechanical ventilation or extracorporeal membrane oxygenation affected about 60% of the roughly 20 active-infection patients.

CDR3 length: 15 amino acids. V was clipped by 8 bases and J by 1 base; unmatched bases: 7. TRB rearrangements were amplified by multiplex PCR with BIOMED2 TRB-A/B primers. MiXCR was run by TCRdb on the multiplex PCR reads, yielding one entry per CDR3 protein. The repertoire holds some 5,000 distinct CDR3 sequences, with 33% as singletons. TRB was amplified from about 250-500 ng of blood genomic DNA. By sample share, this clonotype is medium-sized. Its matching antigen is unknown. Regarding the study as a whole: There were 2,331 TCR clusters exclusive to the recovered cohort, 31 with low generation probability.

Sequencing used blood. This receptor was taken from a human donor who had recovered from COVID-19. J is TRBJ2-2 and V is TRBV12-3 or TRBV12-4; the match to TRBD1 covers 7 bases. The CDR3 protein is CASRKGARNTGELFF. Written as DNA, the CDR3 is TGTGCCAGCCGGAAGGGGGCGCGGAACACCGGGGAGCTGTTTTTT.